This entry describes one T cell receptor (beta chain). Its antigen is unknown. This sample is part of a study of a mutant IDH1 vaccine in newly diagnosed glioma. Turning to the study itself: Initiation of the vaccine course occurred 4-6 weeks after radiotherapy alone, or alongside temozolomide cycles. Treated patients, averaging approximately 40 years, were around 60% male and roughly 38% female. Former treatment meant radiotherapy, temozolomide, or both; the majority had gotten both. Whole-study findings and limits: There were vaccine-induced immune responses in roughly 95% of the patients.

V lost 5 bases and J lost 4; bases outside the gene matches: 4. The CDR3 runs to 14 residues. Germline V gene data show CDR1 as MGHRA and CDR2 as YSYEKL. The time point here: week 47, end of study. Alongside topical imiquimod, each dose of vaccine comprised 300 ug of mutant IDH1 20-mer peptide. The protocol was immunoSEQ multiplex PCR, while the TCRdb copy is restricted to in-frame clones and leaves out a portion. The sample has 20,000 to 25,000 clones; roughly 84% are singletons. The TCR originated in a man aged 35 to 55 with glioma. The V call is TRBV4-1, the J call TRBJ2-7, with TRBD1 matching over 11 bases. Sample: PBMCs, taken from a glioma patient whose treatment included an IDH1 peptide vaccine. Here the CDR3 reads CASSGQGAKYEQYF. The CDR3 DNA sequence: TGCGCCAGCAGCGGACAGGGGGCTAAGTACGAGCAGTACTTC.